Listed here are 31 T cell receptor beta chains from one sample, sequenced in a study of blood T cell repertoires in COVID-19. The repertoire was sequenced with immunoSEQ multiplex PCR; TCRdb's copy has only in-frame clones and lacks some. The sample contains about 150,000 clones, around 80% of which appear only once. The sequenced sample was peripheral blood. The receptors derive from a man in his sixties with acute or convalescent COVID-19.

This clone turned up a few times. V usage is TRBV30 and J usage is TRBJ1-4, with D perhaps TRBD1 (5 bases). Germline CDR1 is GTSNPN and CDR2 is SVGIG (reference sequence). The length of the CDR3 is 15 residues. V shed 1 base and J shed 9 bases, with 18 bases lying between them. In DNA, the CDR3 is TGTGCCTGGAGTGCCGCCCTACAGGATCGGAAAAAACTGTTTTTT. This encodes CAWSAALQDRKKLFF.

The chain has TRBV10-3 and TRBJ1-2, with D tentatively TRBD1 (6 bases). CDR1 ENHRY and CDR2 SYGVKD come from the germline V gene. Between the trimmed V and J ends, which lost 8 bases and 7 bases, there was a span of 14 bases. The CDR3 runs to 12 residues. CDR3 sequence: CAIWAGDGGYTF. CDR3 coding DNA: TGTGCCATCTGGGCAGGGGACGGTGGCTACACCTTC.

This clone appeared a few times. The chain recombines TRBV4-2 with TRBJ2-7; the match to TRBD2 covers 7 bases. V lost 0 bases, J lost 6 bases, and 8 bases stayed unmatched. Per the germline V gene, CDR1 is LGHNA and CDR2 is YNFKEQ. The CDR3 runs 15 residues. As DNA, the CDR3 is TGTGCCAGCAGCCAAGAAGGCGGGGGAAGGACCGAGCAGTACTTC. Translation: CASSQEGGGRTEQYF.

The chain uses TRBV9 and TRBJ2-5, with 7 bases aligning to TRBD2. The germline V gene encodes CDR1 SGDLS and CDR2 YYNGEE. The CDR3 sequence is 15 residues long. Trimming took 1 base from V and 7 from J; bases not matched to a gene: 10. The chain's CDR3 is CASSVTDGGEGTQYF. CDR3 DNA: TGTGCCAGCAGCGTAACGGATGGCGGGGAGGGGACCCAGTACTTC.

The chain joins TRBV2 to TRBJ2-5; 11 nucleotides line up with TRBD1. The germline gives CDR1 SNHLY, CDR2 FYNNEI. CDR3 length: 14 amino acids. Germline trimming cut 8 bases from V and 2 bases from J; bases unmatched to any gene: 4. The CDR3 region has the DNA TGTGCCAGCTCTGGGGACAGGGGGCAAGAGACCCAGTACTTC. Its protein is CASSGDRGQETQYF.

The chain joins TRBV3-1 (or the pseudogene TRBV3-2) to TRBJ1-1; TRBD1 aligns across 7 bases. CDR3 length equals 16 residues. Per the germline V gene, CDR1 is LGHDT and CDR2 is YNNKEL (reference sequence). Unmatched junction bases numbered 11, after V lost 2 bases and J lost 5 bases. As DNA, the CDR3 is TGTGCCAGCAGCCAAACCAGGGACAGACCGTCGACTGAAGCTTTCTTT. Amino acid sequence: CASSQTRDRPSTEAFF.

The chain employs TRBV1 and TRBJ2-7; TRBD2 is the table's D call, not checked against the DNA. TRBV1 is annotated as a pseudogene. CDR3 size: 15 residues. The chain's CDR3 is CTSSQITGLTYEQYF. Written as DNA, the CDR3 is TGCACCAGCAGCCAGATTACGGGTCTCACCTACGAGCAGTACTTC.

This chain links TRBV5-1 with TRBJ2-3, with D possibly being TRBD2 (6 bases). CDR3 length equals 16 residues. Germline V CDR1 and CDR2: SGHRS, YFSETQ. V gave up 0 bases and J gave up 3 bases, with 14 bases separating them. The CDR3 DNA follows: TGCGCCAGCAGCTTGGTCGGCGGGATGATGACAGATACGCAGTATTTT. It specifies CASSLVGGMMTDTQYF.

This chain connects TRBV7-9 to TRBJ2-1; 7 nucleotides match TRBD1. J gave up 4 bases and V 2 bases, and 5 bases lay outside the gene matches. The CDR3 extends over 15 amino acids. Germline V gives CDR1 SEHNR, CDR2 FQNEAQ (reference sequence). CDR3 sequence: CASSLKGGGYNEQFF. In DNA, the CDR3 is TGTGCCAGCAGCTTAAAAGGGGGCGGATACAATGAGCAGTTCTTC.

This chain uses TRBV7-2 with TRBJ2-2; 8 positions agree with TRBD2. V dropped 5 bases and J dropped 5; count of bases not matched to a gene: 7. CDR3 size: 15 residues. Germline V gene data show CDR1 as SGHTA and CDR2 as FQGNSA. The CDR3 coding sequence is TGTGCCAGCAGCCCCCGACTAGCGTTTACCGGGGAGCTGTTTTTT. Its translation: CASSPRLAFTGELFF.

The table lists this clone with a count of one. In DNA, the CDR3 is TGTGCCAGCAGCTTGCGCACAGGGCAAGAGACCCAGTACTTC. Protein sequence: CASSLRTGQETQYF. The chain is built from TRBV5-4 and TRBJ2-5; a weak D match, TRBD1 (6 bases). V was trimmed by 1 base and J by 2 bases, leaving 9 bases between them. Germline V gives CDR1 SGHNT, CDR2 YYREEE (reference sequence). This CDR3 spans 14 amino acids.

The chain uses TRBV19 and TRBJ2-7, with 12 nucleotides matching TRBD1. Looked up from germline, CDR1 is LNHDA and CDR2 is SQIVND (reference sequence). Trimming removed 5 bases from V and 6 bases from J; junction bases left unmatched: 17. This CDR3 is 18 amino acids long. The CDR3, as DNA: TGTGCCAGTAGTTCCGGGACAGGGGGCCGGCTAAGGAGCTCCGAGCAGTACTTC. Translated, it gives CASSSGTGGRLRSSEQYF.

This rearrangement joins TRBV9 to TRBJ2-5; D unclear. CDR1 SGDLS and CDR2 YYNGEE come from the germline V gene. With 1 base removed from V and 4 bases from J, the gap between germline ends came to 14 bases. This CDR3 is built from 15 residues. CDR3 sequence: CASSVTALVGETQYF. The CDR3 DNA reads as TGTGCCAGCAGCGTAACGGCCCTAGTCGGAGAGACCCAGTACTTC.

The V call is TRBV2, the J call TRBJ2-1; the match to TRBD2 covers 9 bases. V lost 3 bases, J lost 4 bases, and 4 bases stayed unmatched. The CDR3 is 15 amino acids. Germline CDR1 and CDR2: SNHLY and FYNNEI. Here the CDR3 DNA reads TGTGCCAGCAGTGAGCTAGCGGGGCTGTACAATGAGCAGTTCTTC. This gives the protein CASSELAGLYNEQFF. Full variable domain (rest looked up from reference TRBV2 and TRBJ2-1): EPEVTQTPSHQVTQMGQEVILRCVPISNHLYFYWYRQILGQKVEFLVSFYNNEISEKSEIFDDQFSVERPDGSNFTLKIRSTKLEDSAMYFCASSELAGLYNEQFFGPGTRLTVL.

DNA for the CDR3: TGTGCCAGCAGTTTCGGACAGGGGGACCCCTACGAGCAGTACTTC. Protein sequence: CASSFGQGDPYEQYF. This rearrangement joins TRBV27 to TRBJ2-7; 10 bases match TRBD1. The CDR3 sequence is 15 residues long. CDR1 is MNHEY and CDR2 is SMNVEV in the germline V gene (reference sequence). Trimming at V came to 3 bases and at J to 2 bases, leaving 4 bases not matched to a gene.

This clone was picked up one time. The rearrangement uses TRBV15 and TRBJ2-7; TRBD1 agrees at 7 bases. J gave up 2 bases and V 5 bases, and 6 bases lay outside the gene matches. The CDR3 is 14 amino acids. Germline CDR1 reads LNHNV; CDR2 reads YYDKDF (reference sequence). The DNA of the CDR3 is TGTGCCACCAGCTCCCGGGACAGAGCCTACGAGCAGTACTTC. It encodes CATSSRDRAYEQYF.

This clone was counted between two and nine times. The CDR3, as DNA: TGTGCCAGCAGCTTAGGAGCTAGCGGGAGATCCGAGCAGTACTTC. It specifies CASSLGASGRSEQYF. The chain has TRBV7-2 and TRBJ2-7, with 10 bases aligning to TRBD2. Germline assignment: CDR1 SGHTA and CDR2 FQGNSA. This CDR3 is built from 15 residues. Trimming at V came to 1 base and at J to 6 bases, leaving 6 bases not matched to a gene.

The genes are TRBV5-4 and TRBJ1-2, with 8 bases aligning to TRBD1. V was clipped by 6 bases and J by 4 bases; unmatched bases: 5. The CDR3 consists of 13 residues. The germline V gene has CDR1 SGHNT and CDR2 YYREEE (reference sequence). This chain's CDR3 is CASTPGGIYGYTF. In DNA, the CDR3 is TGTGCCAGCACCCCAGGGGGCATCTATGGCTACACCTTC.

This clone was recorded once. The CDR3 loop reads CASSLNEDQPQHF. In DNA, the CDR3 is TGTGCCAGCAGCTTAAATGAGGATCAGCCCCAGCATTTT. V is TRBV11-2 and J is TRBJ1-5; D gene ambiguous. In germline, CDR1 is SGHAT, CDR2 FQNNGV. Trimming took 2 bases from V and 5 from J, leaving 7 bases between them. This CDR3 is 13 amino acids long.

The genes are TRBV6-2 or TRBV6-3 and TRBJ2-3; 9 bases line up with TRBD2. The CDR3 covers 16 residues. J gave up 2 bases and V 2 bases, and 5 bases lay outside the gene matches. Germline CDR1 reads MNHEY; CDR2 reads SVGEGT. The CDR3 loop is CASSYPPSGITDTQYF. The CDR3 nucleotides read TGTGCCAGCAGTTACCCGCCTAGCGGGATCACAGATACGCAGTATTTT.

The chain has TRBV9 and TRBJ2-7; 7 bases line up with TRBD1. There are 15 residues in the CDR3. Germline CDR1 SGDLS, CDR2 YYNGEE. V was clipped by 0 bases and J by 6 bases; unmatched bases: 9. The CDR3 DNA is TGTGCCAGCAGCGTAGCCCCAACAGGGGAAAGCGAGCAGTACTTC. It encodes CASSVAPTGESEQYF. Variable domain in full (rest from reference TRBV9 and TRBJ2-7): DSGVTQTPKHLITATGQRVTLRCSPRSGDLSVYWYQQSLDQGLQFLIQYYNGEERAKGNILERFSAQQFPDLHSELNLSSLELGDSALYFCASSVAPTGESEQYFGPGTRLTVT.

V gene TRBV6-5 combines with J gene TRBJ2-7; D is possibly TRBD2 (5 bases). V lost 7 bases and J lost 0, with 16 bases in between. The CDR3 is 15 amino acids. Germline-derived CDR1 and CDR2 are MNHEY and SVGAGI. The chain's CDR3 is CASTPGPGNSYEQYF. The CDR3 bases are TGTGCCAGCACCCCCGGACCCGGGAACTCCTACGAGCAGTACTTC.

As concerns this clone: Other DNA sequences in the same sample also yield this CDR3. This sequence joins TRBV7-2 and TRBJ1-3; perhaps TRBD1 as D (5 bases). Germline loops: CDR1 SGHTA, CDR2 FQGNSA. The CDR3 is made up of 14 amino acids. The ends were cut back, 5 bases at V and 1 base at J, with 9 bases in the middle. CDR3 protein: CASSLQGSGNTIYF. The CDR3 nucleotides read TGTGCCAGCAGCCTTCAGGGATCTGGAAACACCATATATTTT.

The chain carries TRBV29-1 and TRBJ2-1, with D unresolved. The CDR3 loop spans 11 amino acids. CDR1 and CDR2 from the germline V gene are SQVTM and ANQGSEA. The ends were cut back, 7 bases at V and 5 bases at J, with 9 bases in the middle. The CDR3 reads CSAPTNNEQFF. CDR3 in DNA: TGCAGCGCCCCTACGAACAATGAGCAGTTCTTC.

The V and J genes are TRBV3-1 (or the pseudogene TRBV3-2) and TRBJ1-2; 9 nucleotides match TRBD1. V shed 4 bases and J 12 bases; nucleotides not matched to a gene: 6. The CDR3 totals 12 residues. In germline, CDR1 is LGHDT, CDR2 YNNKEL (reference sequence). The CDR3 nucleotides are TGTGCCAGCAGCCGGCGGGACAGGGCGAACACCTTC. As protein: CASSRRDRANTF.

The chain recombines TRBV15 with TRBJ2-5; TRBD1 aligns across 10 bases. This CDR3 spans 14 amino acids. The ends lost 5 bases at V and 6 bases at J; junction bases unmatched: 6. The germline gives CDR1 LNHNV, CDR2 YYDKDF (reference sequence). The CDR3 here is CATSVGQGEKTQYF. Written as DNA, the CDR3 is TGTGCCACCAGCGTAGGACAGGGGGAAAAGACCCAGTACTTC.

The chain combines TRBV9 with TRBJ2-1; 7 nucleotides match TRBD1. The CDR3 contains 15 residues. V lost 5 bases to trimming and J lost 5 bases; unmatched junction nucleotides: 10. Germline V gene data show CDR1 as SGDLS and CDR2 as YYNGEE. Written as DNA, the CDR3 is TGTGCCAGCAGTCGAGAAGGGGGCTCGAACAATGAGCAGTTCTTC. Translation gives CASSREGGSNNEQFF.

This chain connects TRBV3-1 (or the pseudogene TRBV3-2) to TRBJ1-1; possibly TRBD1 for D (6 bases). This CDR3 has 14 amino acids. V was trimmed by 4 bases and J by 5 bases, leaving 14 bases between them. Germline CDR1 and CDR2: LGHDT and YNNKEL (reference sequence). The CDR3 sequence: CASSPQGRRTEAFF. CDR3 bases: TGTGCCAGCAGCCCACAGGGCAGGAGGACTGAAGCTTTCTTT.

The V call is TRBV9, the J call TRBJ2-7, with 12 bases lining up with TRBD2. CDR1 and CDR2 (germline): SGDLS, YYNGEE. CDR3 length: 14 residues. V was clipped by 1 base and J by 6 bases; unmatched bases: 2. CDR3 nucleotide sequence: TGTGCCAGCAGCGTATCTAGCGGGGGGGTCGAGCAGTACTTC. Residues: CASSVSSGGVEQYF.

The chain joins TRBV30 to TRBJ1-3; no firm D call. This CDR3 region has 12 residues. The germline V gene has CDR1 GTSNPN and CDR2 SVGIG (reference sequence). Trimming removed 2 bases from V and 2 bases from J, with 4 bases in between. The CDR3 loop is CAWSFTGNTIYF. The CDR3 region has the DNA TGTGCCTGGAGTTTTACTGGAAACACCATATATTTT. Complete variable domain (other parts from reference TRBV30 and TRBJ1-3): SQTIHQWPATLVQPVGSPLSLECTVEGTSNPNLYWYRQAAGRGLQLLFYSVGIGQISSEVPQNLSASRPQDRQFILSSKKLLLSDSGFYLCAWSFTGNTIYFGEGSWLTVV.

In nucleotides, the CDR3 is TGTGCCAGCAGCTTGGGCCGCCACAATGAGCAGTTCTTC. It specifies CASSLGRHNEQFF. V and J are TRBV7-2 and TRBJ2-1; no firm D call. The germline V gene has CDR1 SGHTA and CDR2 FQGNSA. This CDR3 spans 13 amino acids. Between the trimmed V and J ends, which lost 3 bases and 5 bases, there was a span of 8 bases.